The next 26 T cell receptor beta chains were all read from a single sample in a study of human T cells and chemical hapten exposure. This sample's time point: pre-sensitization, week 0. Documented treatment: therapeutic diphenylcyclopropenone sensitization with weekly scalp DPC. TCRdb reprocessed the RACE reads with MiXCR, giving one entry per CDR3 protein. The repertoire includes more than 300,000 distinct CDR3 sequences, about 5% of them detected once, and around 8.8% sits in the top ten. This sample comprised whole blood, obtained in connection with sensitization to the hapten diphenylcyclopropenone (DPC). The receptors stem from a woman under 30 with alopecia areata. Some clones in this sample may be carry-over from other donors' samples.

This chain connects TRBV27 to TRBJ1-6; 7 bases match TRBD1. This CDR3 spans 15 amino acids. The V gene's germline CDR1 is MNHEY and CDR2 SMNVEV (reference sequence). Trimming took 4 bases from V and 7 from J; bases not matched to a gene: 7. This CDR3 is CASSSTGYQNSPLHF. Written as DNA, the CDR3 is TGTGCCAGCAGTTCGACAGGGTATCAGAATTCACCCCTCCACTTT.

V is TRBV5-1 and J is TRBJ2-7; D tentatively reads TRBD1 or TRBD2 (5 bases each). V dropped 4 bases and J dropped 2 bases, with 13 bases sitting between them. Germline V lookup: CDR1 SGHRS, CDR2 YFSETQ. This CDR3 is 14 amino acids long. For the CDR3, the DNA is TGCGCCAGCAGCCGGGGACCGACGACCTACGAGCAGTACTTC. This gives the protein CASSRGPTTYEQYF. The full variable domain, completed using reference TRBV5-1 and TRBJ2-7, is KAGVTQTPRYLIKTRGQQVTLSCSPISGHRSVSWYQQTPGQGLQFLFEYFSETQRNKGNFPGRFSGRQFSNSRSEMNVSTLELGDSALYLCASSRGPTTYEQYFGPGTRLTVT.

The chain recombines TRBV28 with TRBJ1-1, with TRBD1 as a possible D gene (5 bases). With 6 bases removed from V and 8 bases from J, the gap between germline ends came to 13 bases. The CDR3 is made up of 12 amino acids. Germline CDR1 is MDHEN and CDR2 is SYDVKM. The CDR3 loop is CASRIPDSEAFF. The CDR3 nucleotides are TGTGCCAGCAGAATTCCAGACAGCGAAGCTTTCTTT.

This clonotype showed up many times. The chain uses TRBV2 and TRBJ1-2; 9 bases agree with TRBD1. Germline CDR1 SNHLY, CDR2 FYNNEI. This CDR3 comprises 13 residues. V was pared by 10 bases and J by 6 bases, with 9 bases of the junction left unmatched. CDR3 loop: CATKEQGADGYTF. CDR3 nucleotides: TGTGCCACCAAAGAACAGGGGGCTGATGGCTACACCTTC.

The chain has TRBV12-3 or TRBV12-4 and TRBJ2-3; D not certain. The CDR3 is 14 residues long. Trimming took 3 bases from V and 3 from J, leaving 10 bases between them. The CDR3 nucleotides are TGTGCCAGCAGTTTGAGTCGGGCGACAGATACGCAGTATTTT. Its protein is CASSLSRATDTQYF.

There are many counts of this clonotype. The CDR3 spells CASSVAQGPTGELFF. The CDR3 DNA reads TGTGCCAGCAGCGTAGCCCAGGGACCCACCGGGGAGCTGTTTTTT. V and J are TRBV11-2 and TRBJ2-2; D tentatively reads TRBD1 or TRBD2 (5 bases each). In germline, CDR1 is SGHAT, CDR2 FQNNGV. Trimming took 5 bases from V and 4 from J, leaving 14 bases between them. The CDR3 contains 15 residues.

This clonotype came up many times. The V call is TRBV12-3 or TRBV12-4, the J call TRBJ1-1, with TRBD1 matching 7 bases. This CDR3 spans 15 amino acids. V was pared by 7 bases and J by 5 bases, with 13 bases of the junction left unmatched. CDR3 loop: CASTPRQGRRTEAFF. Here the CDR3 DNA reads TGTGCCAGCACCCCCAGACAGGGACGGAGGACTGAAGCTTTCTTT.

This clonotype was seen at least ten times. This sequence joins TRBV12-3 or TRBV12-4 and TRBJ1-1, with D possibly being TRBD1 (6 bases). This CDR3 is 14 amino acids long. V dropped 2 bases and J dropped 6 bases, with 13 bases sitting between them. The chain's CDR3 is CASSLNRVTSEAFF. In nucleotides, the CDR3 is TGTGCCAGCAGTTTAAACAGGGTAACTTCTGAAGCTTTCTTT.

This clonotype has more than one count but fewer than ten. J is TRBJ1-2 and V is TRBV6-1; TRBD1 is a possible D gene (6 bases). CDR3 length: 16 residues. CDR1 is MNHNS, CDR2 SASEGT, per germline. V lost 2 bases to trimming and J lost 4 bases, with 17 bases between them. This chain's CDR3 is CASSEQSGGGGYGYTF. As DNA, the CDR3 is TGTGCCAGCAGTGAACAATCTGGGGGAGGGGGCTATGGCTACACCTTC.

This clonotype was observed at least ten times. CDR3: CASRYPGQGSKNTEAFF. The CDR3 nucleotides are TGTGCCAGCAGGTACCCTGGACAGGGCTCAAAGAACACTGAAGCTTTCTTT. The chain has TRBV6-2 or TRBV6-3 and TRBJ1-1, with TRBD1 identical over 8 bases. The length of the CDR3 is 17 residues. CDR1 and CDR2 from the germline V gene are MNHEY and SVGEGT. J lost 1 base, V lost 6 bases, and 13 bases had no gene match.

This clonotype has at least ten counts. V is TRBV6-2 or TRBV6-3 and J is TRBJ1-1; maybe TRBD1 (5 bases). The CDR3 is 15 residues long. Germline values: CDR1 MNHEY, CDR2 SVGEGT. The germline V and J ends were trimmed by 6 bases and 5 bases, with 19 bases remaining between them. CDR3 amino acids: CASSSAGVGSTEAFF. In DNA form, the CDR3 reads TGTGCCAGCAGCTCAGCGGGGGTAGGTTCAACTGAAGCTTTCTTT.

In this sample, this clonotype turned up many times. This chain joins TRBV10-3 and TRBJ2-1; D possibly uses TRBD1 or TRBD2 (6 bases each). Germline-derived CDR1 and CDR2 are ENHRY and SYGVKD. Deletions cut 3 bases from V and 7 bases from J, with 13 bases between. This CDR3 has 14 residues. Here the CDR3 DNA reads TGTGCCATCAGTGAAAGTTCGGGGGCGAATGAGCAGTTCTTC. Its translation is CAISESSGANEQFF.

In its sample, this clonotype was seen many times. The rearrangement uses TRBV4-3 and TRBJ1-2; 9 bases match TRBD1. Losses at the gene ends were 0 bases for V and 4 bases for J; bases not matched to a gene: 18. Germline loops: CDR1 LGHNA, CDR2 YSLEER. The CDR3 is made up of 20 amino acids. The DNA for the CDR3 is TGCGCCAGCAGCCAAGAGGTTAGGACAGGGGCCGCACCTCTTGCCTATGGCTACACCTTC. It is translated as CASSQEVRTGAAPLAYGYTF.

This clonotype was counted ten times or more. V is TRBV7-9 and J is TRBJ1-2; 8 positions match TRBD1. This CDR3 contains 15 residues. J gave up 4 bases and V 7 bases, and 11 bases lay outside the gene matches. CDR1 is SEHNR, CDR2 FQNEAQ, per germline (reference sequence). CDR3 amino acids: CASTSADRGVYGYTF. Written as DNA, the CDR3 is TGTGCCAGCACCTCCGCCGACAGGGGCGTCTATGGCTACACCTTC.

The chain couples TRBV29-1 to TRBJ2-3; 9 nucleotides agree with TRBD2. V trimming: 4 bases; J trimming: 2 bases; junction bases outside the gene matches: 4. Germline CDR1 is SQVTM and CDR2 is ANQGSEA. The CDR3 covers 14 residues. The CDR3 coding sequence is TGCAGCGTTGTAGCGGGGGAGTACACAGATACGCAGTATTTT. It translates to CSVVAGEYTDTQYF.

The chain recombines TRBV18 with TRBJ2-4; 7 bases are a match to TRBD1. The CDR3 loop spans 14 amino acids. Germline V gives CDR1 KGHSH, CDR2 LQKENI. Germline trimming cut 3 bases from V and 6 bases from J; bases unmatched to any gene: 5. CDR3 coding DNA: TGTGCCAGCTCACCTGACAGGGACGGAAACATTCAGTACTTC. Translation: CASSPDRDGNIQYF.

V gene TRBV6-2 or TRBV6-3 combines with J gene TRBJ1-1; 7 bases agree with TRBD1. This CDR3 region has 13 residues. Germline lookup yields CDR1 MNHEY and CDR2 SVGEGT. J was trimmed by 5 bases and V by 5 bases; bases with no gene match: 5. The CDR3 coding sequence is TGTGCCAGCAGTCAAGAGACAGGGACTGAAGCTTTCTTT. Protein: CASSQETGTEAFF.

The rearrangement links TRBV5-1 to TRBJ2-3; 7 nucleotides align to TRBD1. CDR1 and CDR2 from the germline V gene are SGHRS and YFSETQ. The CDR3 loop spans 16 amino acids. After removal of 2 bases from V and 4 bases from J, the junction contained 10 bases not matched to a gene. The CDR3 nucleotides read TGCGCCAGCAGCTTCGGACAGGCGAAGGGGGCAGATACGCAGTATTTT. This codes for CASSFGQAKGADTQYF.

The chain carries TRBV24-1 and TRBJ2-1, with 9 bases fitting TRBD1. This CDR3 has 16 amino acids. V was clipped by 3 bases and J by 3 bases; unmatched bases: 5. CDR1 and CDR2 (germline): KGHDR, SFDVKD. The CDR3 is CATSDPGQGLYNEQFF. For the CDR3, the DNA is TGTGCCACCAGTGATCCCGGACAGGGGCTCTACAATGAGCAGTTCTTC.

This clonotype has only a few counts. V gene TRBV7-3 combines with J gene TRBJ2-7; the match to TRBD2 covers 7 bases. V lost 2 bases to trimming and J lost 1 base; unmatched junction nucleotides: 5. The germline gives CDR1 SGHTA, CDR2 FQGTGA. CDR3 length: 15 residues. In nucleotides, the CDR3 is TGTGCCAGCAGCTTACGCGGGGGTGAATCCTACGAGCAGTACTTC. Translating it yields CASSLRGGESYEQYF.

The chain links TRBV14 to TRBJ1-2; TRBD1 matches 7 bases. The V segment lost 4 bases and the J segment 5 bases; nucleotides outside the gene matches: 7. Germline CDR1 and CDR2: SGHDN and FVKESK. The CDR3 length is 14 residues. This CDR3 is CASSLTQGGYGYTF. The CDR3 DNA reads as TGTGCCAGCAGCCTCACGCAGGGGGGATATGGCTACACCTTC.

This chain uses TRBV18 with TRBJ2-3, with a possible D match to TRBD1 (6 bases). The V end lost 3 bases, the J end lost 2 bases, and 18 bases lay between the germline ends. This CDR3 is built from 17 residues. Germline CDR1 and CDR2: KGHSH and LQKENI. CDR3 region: CASSPLPQGVVTDTQYF. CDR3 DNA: TGTGCCAGCTCACCCCTACCACAGGGAGTGGTCACAGATACGCAGTATTTT.

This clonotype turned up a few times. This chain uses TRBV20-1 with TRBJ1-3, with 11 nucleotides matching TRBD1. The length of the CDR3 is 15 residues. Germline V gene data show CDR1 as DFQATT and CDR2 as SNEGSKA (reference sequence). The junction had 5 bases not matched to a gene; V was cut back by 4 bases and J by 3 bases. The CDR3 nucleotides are TGCAGTGCTATTCGGACAGGGGGCATTGGAAACACCATATATTTT. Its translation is CSAIRTGGIGNTIYF.

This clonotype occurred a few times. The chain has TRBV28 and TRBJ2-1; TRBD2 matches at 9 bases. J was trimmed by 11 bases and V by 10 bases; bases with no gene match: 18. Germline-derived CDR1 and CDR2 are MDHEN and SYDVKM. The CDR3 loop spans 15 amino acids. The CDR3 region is CATHPGTSPPLKQFF. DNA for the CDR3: TGTGCCACCCACCCCGGGACTAGCCCACCGTTGAAGCAGTTCTTC.

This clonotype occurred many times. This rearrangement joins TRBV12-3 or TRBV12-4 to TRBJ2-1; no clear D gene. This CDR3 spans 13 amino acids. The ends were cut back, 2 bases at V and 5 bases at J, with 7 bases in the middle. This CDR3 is CASSLRVDNEQFF. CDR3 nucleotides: TGTGCCAGCAGTTTAAGGGTAGACAATGAGCAGTTCTTC.

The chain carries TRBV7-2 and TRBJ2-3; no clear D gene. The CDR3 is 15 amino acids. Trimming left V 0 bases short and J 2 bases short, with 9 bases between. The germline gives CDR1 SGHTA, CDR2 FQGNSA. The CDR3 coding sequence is TGTGCCAGCAGCTTAGCGGGCCCAATCACAGATACGCAGTATTTT. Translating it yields CASSLAGPITDTQYF.